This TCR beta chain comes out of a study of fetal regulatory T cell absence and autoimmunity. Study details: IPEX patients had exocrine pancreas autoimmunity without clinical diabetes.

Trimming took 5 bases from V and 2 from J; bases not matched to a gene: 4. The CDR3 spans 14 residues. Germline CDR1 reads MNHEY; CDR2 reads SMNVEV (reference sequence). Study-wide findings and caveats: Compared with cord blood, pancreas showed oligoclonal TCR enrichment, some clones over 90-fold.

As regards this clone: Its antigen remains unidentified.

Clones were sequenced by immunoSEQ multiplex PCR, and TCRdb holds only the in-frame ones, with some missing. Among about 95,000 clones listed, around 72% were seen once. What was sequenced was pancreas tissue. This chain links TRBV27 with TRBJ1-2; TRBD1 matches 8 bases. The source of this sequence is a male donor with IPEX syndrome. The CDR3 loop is CASSPRGPNYGYTF. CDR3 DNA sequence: TGTGCCAGCAGTCCCAGGGGGCCAAACTATGGCTACACCTTC.